Listed below are T cell receptor beta chains from one sample, sequenced in a study of cytotoxic CD8 clonotypes in ibrutinib-treated CLL. Profiled with immunoSEQ multiplex PCR; TCRdb holds only in-frame clones, not every one. Seen here are just under 70,000 clones, 68% observed once, and the top ten hold roughly 5.9%. Sample: PBMCs, taken after 12 months of ibrutinib treatment. These receptors came from a human donor with chronic lymphocytic leukemia. The CDR3 runs from the conserved cysteine through the conserved F or W. A D gene is named only where the DNA matches it firmly. The size of a clone is reported for some rows only, either as once, few or many, or as a class for expanded clones.

J: TRBJ1-5; D: -; V: TRBV7-2; size: -; DNA: TGTGCCAGCAGCTTATATAAAGGGGGCAATCAGCCCCAGCATTTT; CDR3: CASSLYKGGNQPQHF
J: TRBJ2-2; D: TRBD1; V: TRBV5-6; size: -; DNA: TGTGCCAGCAGCCCCCACCTACAGGGGTTGAACACCGGGGAGCTGTTTTTT; CDR3: CASSPHLQGLNTGELFF
J: TRBJ1-2; D: TRBD1; V: TRBV4-2; size: -; DNA: TGTGCCAGCAGCCGAAGTGGTATAGGGACAGGGGTCAACTATGGCTACACCTTC; CDR3: CASSRSGIGTGVNYGYTF
J: TRBJ2-3; D: TRBD2; V: TRBV9; size: -; DNA: TGTGCCAGCAGCTCCCCGATGATGGCTAGCGGGGGGCGCACAGATACGCAGTATTTT; CDR3: CASSSPMMASGGRTDTQYF
J: TRBJ2-1; D: TRBD2; V: TRBV10-3; size: -; DNA: TGTGCCACATGGGGAGGGCCAAACAATGAGCAGTTCTTC; CDR3: CATWGGPNNEQFF
J: TRBJ2-1; D: TRBD2; V: TRBV5-6; size: once; DNA: TGTGCCAGCAGCTTGAGTACTAGCGGAATAATATACAATGAGCAGTTCTTC; CDR3: CASSLSTSGIIYNEQFF
J: TRBJ1-4; D: -; V: TRBV19; size: -; DNA: TGTGCCAGTAGTATATCTGAAAAACTGTTTTTT; CDR3: CASSISEKLFF
J: TRBJ2-3; D: -; V: TRBV5-1; size: few; DNA: TGCGCCAGCGGGCGGGATGGGGCCACAGATACGCAGTATTTT; CDR3: CASGRDGATDTQYF
J: TRBJ2-2; D: TRBD2; V: TRBV7-2; size: once; DNA: TGTGCCAGCAGCCACCGACTAGCGGGTCCCGGGGAGCTGTTTTTT; CDR3: CASSHRLAGPGELFF
J: TRBJ1-2; D: -; V: TRBV4-1; size: once; DNA: TGCGCCAGCAGCCAACGGAGGTACTGGTACACCTTC; CDR3: CASSQRRYWYTF
J: TRBJ2-3; D: TRBD1; V: TRBV2; size: -; DNA: TGTGCCATCTCGGGACAGGGGGATACGCAGTATTTT; CDR3: CAISGQGDTQYF
J: TRBJ2-5; D: TRBD1; V: TRBV5-4; size: -; DNA: TGTGCCAGCAGTCCCGGACAGGGCTACATGCAAGAGACCCAGTACTTC; CDR3: CASSPGQGYMQETQYF
J: TRBJ2-7; D: TRBD1; V: TRBV6-5; size: once; DNA: TGTGCCAGCAGCTCCTCCGGGACAGGGACGTACGAGCAGTACTTC; CDR3: CASSSSGTGTYEQYF
J: TRBJ2-2; D: -; V: TRBV5-1; size: once; DNA: TGCGCCAGCAGCCCGGGGGACAGCTTAGTCACCGGGGAGCTGTTTTTT; CDR3: CASSPGDSLVTGELFF
J: TRBJ2-7; D: -; V: TRBV15; size: -; DNA: TGTGCCACCAGCAGAGTTGGGTCCTACGAGCAGTACTTC; CDR3: CATSRVGSYEQYF
J: TRBJ2-7; D: -; V: TRBV6-5; size: -; DNA: TGTGCCAGCAGAGCCGGTACCTACGAGCAGTACTTC; CDR3: CASRAGTYEQYF
J: TRBJ1-3; D: -; V: TRBV11-2; size: -; DNA: TGTGCCAGCAGCTTATCTGCAGGGCGAGGCTCTGGAAACACCATATATTTT; CDR3: CASSLSAGRGSGNTIYF
J: TRBJ2-7; D: TRBD1; V: TRBV30; size: few; DNA: TGTGCCTGGAGGGGCGGGACAGGGGGCAACGAGCAGTACTTC; CDR3: CAWRGGTGGNEQYF
J: TRBJ1-2; D: TRBD1; V: TRBV5-4; size: -; DNA: TGTGCCAGCAGTTGGGACAGGGGGTCTGGAAATGGCTACACCTTC; CDR3: CASSWDRGSGNGYTF